Presented here are 7 T cell receptor beta chains from one specimen sequenced in a study of blood T cell repertoires in COVID-19. TCRdb's copy holds only in-frame clones and misses some; the assay was immunoSEQ multiplex PCR. This table has around 250,000 clones, roughly 89% appearing once. What was sequenced was peripheral blood. The source of these receptors is a woman aged 40 to 55 who had recovered from COVID-19.

V and J are TRBV11-2 and TRBJ2-2; 7 bases are a match to TRBD2. J lost 3 bases, V lost 3 bases, and 7 bases had no gene match. The CDR3 covers 16 residues. Germline V gene lookup returns CDR1 SGHAT and CDR2 FQNNGV. The CDR3 reads CASSFFASGDTGELFF. DNA of the CDR3: TGTGCCAGCAGCTTTTTCGCTAGCGGTGACACCGGGGAGCTGTTTTTT.

J is TRBJ2-7 and V is TRBV7-9; tentative D call: TRBD1 (5 bases). V was pared by 5 bases and J by 0 bases, with 20 bases between. The CDR3 runs to 17 residues. Germline CDR1 reads SEHNR; CDR2 reads FQNEAQ (reference sequence). The CDR3 region is CASSPPPPRQFSYEQYF. In DNA, the CDR3 is TGTGCCAGCAGCCCACCCCCACCCCGACAGTTCTCCTACGAGCAGTACTTC.

The rearrangement links TRBV30 to TRBJ1-1; TRBD1 matches 9 bases. CDR3 length: 16 amino acids. Germline loops: CDR1 GTSNPN, CDR2 SVGIG (reference sequence). With 2 bases clipped from V and 4 bases from J, the junction kept 11 bases outside the gene matches. The CDR3 DNA reads as TGTGCCTGGAGTAGGTGGGGACAGGGAGCCGTCACTGAAGCTTTCTTT. Its protein product is CAWSRWGQGAVTEAFF. The full variable domain, completed using reference TRBV30 and TRBJ1-1, is SQTIHQWPATLVQPVGSPLSLECTVEGTSNPNLYWYRQAAGRGLQLLFYSVGIGQISSEVPQNLSASRPQDRQFILSSKKLLLSDSGFYLCAWSRWGQGAVTEAFFGQGTRLTVV.

The chain uses TRBV4-1 and TRBJ2-5, with TRBD2 identical over 16 bases. The germline V gene has CDR1 MGHRA and CDR2 YSYEKL. The CDR3 covers 18 residues. V was clipped by 3 bases and J by 5 bases; unmatched bases: 9. CDR3 residues: CASSQGLAGGHGLETQYF. DNA of the CDR3: TGCGCCAGCAGCCAGGGACTAGCGGGGGGGCACGGTTTGGAGACCCAGTACTTC.

The chain is built from TRBV5-1 and TRBJ1-6, with 11 bases matching TRBD1. Losses at the gene ends were 0 bases for V and 5 bases for J; bases not matched to a gene: 4. Germline lookup yields CDR1 SGHRS and CDR2 YFSETQ. This CDR3 contains 17 residues. The DNA of the CDR3 is TGCGCCAGCAGCTTGGCATTGGGACAGGGGGATAATTCACCCCTCCACTTT. This gives the protein CASSLALGQGDNSPLHF.

The V and J genes are TRBV15 and TRBJ1-1, with D hard to call. The V end lost 0 bases, the J end lost 7 bases, and 9 bases lay between the germline ends. Germline V lookup: CDR1 LNHNV, CDR2 YYDKDF (reference sequence). CDR3 length equals 13 residues. The CDR3 region has the DNA TGTGCCACCAGCAGAGATAATGGAGTTGAAGCTTTCTTT. Amino acid sequence: CATSRDNGVEAFF.

This chain connects TRBV19 to TRBJ1-2, with D tentatively TRBD1 (5 bases). Germline assignment: CDR1 LNHDA and CDR2 SQIVND (reference sequence). The CDR3 length is 13 residues. The germline V and J ends were trimmed by 9 bases and 6 bases, with 17 bases remaining between them. CDR3 coding DNA: TGTGCCAGAGACGGGACTCCGGGGGATGGCTACACCTTC. This codes for CARDGTPGDGYTF.